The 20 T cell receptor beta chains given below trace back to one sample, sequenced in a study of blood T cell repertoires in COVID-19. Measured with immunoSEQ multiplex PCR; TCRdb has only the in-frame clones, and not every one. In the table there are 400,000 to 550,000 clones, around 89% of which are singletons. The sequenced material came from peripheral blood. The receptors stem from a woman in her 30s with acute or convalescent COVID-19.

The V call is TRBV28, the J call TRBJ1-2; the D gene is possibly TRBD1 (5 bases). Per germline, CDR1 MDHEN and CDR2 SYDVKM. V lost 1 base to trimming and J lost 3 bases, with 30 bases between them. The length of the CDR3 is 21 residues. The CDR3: CASSLLGGQPLGGGFDYGYTF. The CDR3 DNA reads TGTGCCAGCAGTTTATTAGGAGGCCAACCACTTGGGGGGGGATTTGACTATGGCTACACCTTC.

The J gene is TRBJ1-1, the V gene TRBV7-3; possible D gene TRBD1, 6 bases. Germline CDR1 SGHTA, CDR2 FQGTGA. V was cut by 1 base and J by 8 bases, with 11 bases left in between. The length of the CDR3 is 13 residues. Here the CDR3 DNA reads TGTGCCAGCAGCTTAAACAGGGAAGCCGAAGCTTTCTTT. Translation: CASSLNREAEAFF.

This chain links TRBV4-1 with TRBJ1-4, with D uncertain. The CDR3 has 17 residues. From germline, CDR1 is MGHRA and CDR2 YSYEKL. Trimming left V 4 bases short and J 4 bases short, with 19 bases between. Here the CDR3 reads CASSPGYGPADNEKLFF. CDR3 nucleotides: TGCGCCAGCAGCCCAGGCTATGGGCCAGCCGATAATGAAAAACTGTTTTTT.

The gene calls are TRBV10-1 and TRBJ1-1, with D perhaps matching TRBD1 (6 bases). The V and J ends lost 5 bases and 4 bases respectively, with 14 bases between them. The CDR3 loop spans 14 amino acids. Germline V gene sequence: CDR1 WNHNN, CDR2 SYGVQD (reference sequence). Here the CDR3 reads CASSPTGTTTEAFF. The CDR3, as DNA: TGCGCCAGCAGTCCGACAGGTACCACCACTGAAGCTTTCTTT.

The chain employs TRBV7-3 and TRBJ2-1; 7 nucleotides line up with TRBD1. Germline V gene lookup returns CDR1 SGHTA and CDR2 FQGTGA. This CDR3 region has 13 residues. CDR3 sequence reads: CDTPRTGSNEQFF. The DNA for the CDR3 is TGTGATACGCCTAGGACAGGCTCCAATGAGCAGTTCTTC.

Here the CDR3 DNA reads TGCGCCAGCAGCTTGGCCAGCGGGGTCAATGAGCAGTTCTTC. Its translation: CASSLASGVNEQFF. V usage is TRBV5-1 and J usage is TRBJ2-1; 7 bases map to TRBD2. The CDR3 loop spans 14 amino acids. The germline V gene has CDR1 SGHRS and CDR2 YFSETQ. The V segment lost 0 bases and the J segment 6 bases; nucleotides outside the gene matches: 3.

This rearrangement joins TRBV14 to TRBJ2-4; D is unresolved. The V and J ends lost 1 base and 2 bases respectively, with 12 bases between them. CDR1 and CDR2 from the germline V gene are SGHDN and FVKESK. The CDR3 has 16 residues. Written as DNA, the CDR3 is TGTGCCAGCAGCCAAGCCCCGAGTCCCACCAAAAACATTCAGTACTTC. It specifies CASSQAPSPTKNIQYF.

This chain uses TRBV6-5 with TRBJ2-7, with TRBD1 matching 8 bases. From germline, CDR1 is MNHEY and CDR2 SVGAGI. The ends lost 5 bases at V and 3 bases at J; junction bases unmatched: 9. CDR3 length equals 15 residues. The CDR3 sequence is CASSTTDRGGYEQYF. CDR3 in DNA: TGTGCCAGCAGTACTACTGACAGGGGCGGCTACGAGCAGTACTTC.

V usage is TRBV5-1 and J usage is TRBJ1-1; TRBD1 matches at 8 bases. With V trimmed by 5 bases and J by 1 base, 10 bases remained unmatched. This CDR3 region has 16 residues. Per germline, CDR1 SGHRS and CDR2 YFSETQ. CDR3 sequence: CASSFEPTGANTEAFF. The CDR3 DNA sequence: TGCGCCAGCAGTTTTGAACCGACAGGGGCGAACACTGAAGCTTTCTTT.

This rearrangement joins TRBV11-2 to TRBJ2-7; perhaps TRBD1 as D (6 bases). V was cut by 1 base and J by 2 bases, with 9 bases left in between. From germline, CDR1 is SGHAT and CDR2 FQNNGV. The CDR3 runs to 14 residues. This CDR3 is CASSLVQGPYEQYF. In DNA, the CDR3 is TGTGCCAGCAGCTTAGTACAGGGCCCCTACGAGCAGTACTTC.

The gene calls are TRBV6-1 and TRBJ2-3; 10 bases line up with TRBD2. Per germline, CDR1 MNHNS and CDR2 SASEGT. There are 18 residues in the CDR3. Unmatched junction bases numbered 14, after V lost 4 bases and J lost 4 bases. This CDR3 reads CASSGSKRGGSPSDTQYF. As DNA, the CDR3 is TGTGCCAGCAGTGGAAGCAAGCGGGGGGGCTCTCCTTCAGATACGCAGTATTTT.

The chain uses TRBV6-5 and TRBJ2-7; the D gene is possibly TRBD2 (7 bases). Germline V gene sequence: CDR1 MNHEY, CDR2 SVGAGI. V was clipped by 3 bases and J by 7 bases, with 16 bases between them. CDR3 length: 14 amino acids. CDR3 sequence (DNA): TGTGCCAGCAGTTATTCCCGGGGGGCGGGTGAGCAGTACTTC. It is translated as CASSYSRGAGEQYF.

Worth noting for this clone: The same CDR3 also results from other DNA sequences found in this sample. CDR3 region: CASSLGANYGYTF. Written as DNA, the CDR3 is TGTGCCAGCAGTTTAGGGGCCAACTATGGCTACACCTTC. The chain has TRBV12-3 or TRBV12-4 and TRBJ1-2; D gene unclear. Trimming cost V 1 base and J 2 bases, with 5 bases left between them. There are 13 residues in the CDR3.

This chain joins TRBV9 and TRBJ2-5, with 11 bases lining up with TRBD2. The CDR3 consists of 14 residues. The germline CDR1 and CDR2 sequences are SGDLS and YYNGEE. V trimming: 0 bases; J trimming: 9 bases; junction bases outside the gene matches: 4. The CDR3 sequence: CASSVGLAGGSQYF. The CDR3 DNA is TGTGCCAGCAGCGTAGGGCTAGCGGGGGGTTCCCAGTACTTC.

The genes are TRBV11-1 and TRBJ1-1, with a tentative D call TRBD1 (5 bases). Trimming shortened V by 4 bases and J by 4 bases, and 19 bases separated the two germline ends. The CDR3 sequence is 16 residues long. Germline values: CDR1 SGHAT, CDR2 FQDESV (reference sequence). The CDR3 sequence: CASSSLMPGSVTEAFF. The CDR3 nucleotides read TGTGCCAGCAGCTCTTTAATGCCAGGGTCGGTCACTGAAGCTTTCTTT.

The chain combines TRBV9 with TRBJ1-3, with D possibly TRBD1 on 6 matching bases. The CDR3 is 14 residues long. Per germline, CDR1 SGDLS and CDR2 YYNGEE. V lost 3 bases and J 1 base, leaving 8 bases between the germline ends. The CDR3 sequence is CASSGQVSGNTIYF. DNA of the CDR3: TGTGCCAGCAGCGGACAGGTATCTGGAAACACCATATATTTT.

CDR3 region: CASSPLTGGRETQYF. The CDR3 DNA reads TGTGCCAGCAGCCCCTTGACAGGGGGCAGGGAGACCCAGTACTTC. The V call is TRBV5-6, the J call TRBJ2-5; 10 nucleotides align to TRBD1. Germline V gives CDR1 SGHDT, CDR2 YYEEEE. The CDR3 is made up of 15 amino acids. The J segment lost 5 bases and the V segment lost 4 bases, leaving 8 bases of the junction unmatched.

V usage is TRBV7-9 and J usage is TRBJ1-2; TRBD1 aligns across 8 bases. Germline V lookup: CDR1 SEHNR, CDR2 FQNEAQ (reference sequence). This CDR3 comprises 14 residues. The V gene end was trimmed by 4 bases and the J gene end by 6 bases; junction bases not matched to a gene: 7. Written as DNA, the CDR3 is TGTGCCAGCAGCTCTCCAGGGGGCGCGGATGGCTACACCTTC. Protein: CASSSPGGADGYTF.

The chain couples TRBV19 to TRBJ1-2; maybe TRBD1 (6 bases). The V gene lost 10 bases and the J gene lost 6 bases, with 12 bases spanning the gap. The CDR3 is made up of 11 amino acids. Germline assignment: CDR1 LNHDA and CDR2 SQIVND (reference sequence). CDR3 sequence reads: CATLRGNGYTF. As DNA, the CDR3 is TGTGCCACCCTGAGGGGGAATGGCTACACCTTC. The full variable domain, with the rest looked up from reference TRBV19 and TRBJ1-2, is DGGITQSPKYLFRKEGQNVTLSCEQNLNHDAMYWYRQDPGQGLRLIYYSQIVNDFQKGDIAEGYSVSREKKESFPLTVTSAQKNPTAFYLCATLRGNGYTFGSGTRLTVV.

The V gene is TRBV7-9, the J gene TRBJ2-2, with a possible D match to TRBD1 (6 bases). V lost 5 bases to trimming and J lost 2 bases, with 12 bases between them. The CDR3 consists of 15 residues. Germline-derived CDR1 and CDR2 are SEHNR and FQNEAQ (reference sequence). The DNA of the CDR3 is TGTGCCAGCAGCAGGGGGTTGACTAACACCGGGGAGCTGTTTTTT. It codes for CASSRGLTNTGELFF.